This paragraph reports one T cell receptor beta chain. This sample was taken from a study of blood T cells in healthy people across ages. The germline V gene has CDR1 SGHAT and CDR2 FQNNGV. V lost 3 bases to trimming and J lost 9 bases; unmatched junction nucleotides: 6. This CDR3 comprises 14 residues. Sample-barcoded 5' priming and a J-beta primer mix drove a second PCR of about 6 to 11 cycles. Via MiXCR, TCRdb re-called the 5' RACE reads, giving one row per CDR3 protein. In the table there are over 300,000 distinct CDR3 sequences, roughly half of which are singletons. The sample was blood. This sequence joins TRBV11-2 and TRBJ2-1, with 9 nucleotides matching TRBD2. The TCR comes from a man in his 60s in good health. The CDR3 loop is CASSLGLAGIEQFF. As DNA, the CDR3 is TGTGCCAGCAGCTTGGGGCTAGCGGGGATTGAGCAGTTCTTC.